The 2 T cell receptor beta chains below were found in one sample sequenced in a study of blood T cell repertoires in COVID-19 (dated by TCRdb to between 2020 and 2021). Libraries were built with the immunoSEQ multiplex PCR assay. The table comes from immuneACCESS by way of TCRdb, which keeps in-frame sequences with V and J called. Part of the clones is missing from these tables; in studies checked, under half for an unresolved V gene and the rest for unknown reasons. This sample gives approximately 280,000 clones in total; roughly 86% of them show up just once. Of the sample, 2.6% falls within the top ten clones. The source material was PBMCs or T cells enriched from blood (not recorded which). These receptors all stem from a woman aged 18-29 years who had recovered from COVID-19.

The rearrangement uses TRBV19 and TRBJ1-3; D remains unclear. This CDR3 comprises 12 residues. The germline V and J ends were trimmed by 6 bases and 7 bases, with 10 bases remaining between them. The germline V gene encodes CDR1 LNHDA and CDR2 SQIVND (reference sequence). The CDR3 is CASSPDGNTIYF. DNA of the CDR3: TGTGCCAGTAGCCCCGACGGGAACACCATATATTTT.

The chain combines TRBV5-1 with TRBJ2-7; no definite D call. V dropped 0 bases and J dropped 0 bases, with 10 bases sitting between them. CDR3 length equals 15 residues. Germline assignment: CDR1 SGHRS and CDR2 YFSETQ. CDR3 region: CASSLDFSSSYEQYF. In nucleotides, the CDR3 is TGCGCCAGCAGCTTGGATTTTAGTAGCTCCTACGAGCAGTACTTC. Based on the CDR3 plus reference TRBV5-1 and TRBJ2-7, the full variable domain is KAGVTQTPRYLIKTRGQQVTLSCSPISGHRSVSWYQQTPGQGLQFLFEYFSETQRNKGNFPGRFSGRQFSNSRSEMNVSTLELGDSALYLCASSLDFSSSYEQYFGPGTRLTVT.